A selection of T cell receptor beta chains follows, all from one sample in a study of cytomegalovirus exposure and HLA in healthy donors. The data were produced by immunoSEQ multiplex PCR, yet TCRdb's version contains in-frame clones alone and is incomplete. In the table there are roughly 110,000 clones, around four fifths of which are singletons. Sequencing was done on a sample of PBMCs. Receptors originate from a man between 50 and 59 years old in good health and CMV-seronegative. The CDR3 runs from the conserved cysteine through the conserved F or W. The order of the fields is clone size, D gene, J gene, V gene, CDR3 protein, CDR3 DNA. A D gene is named only where the DNA matches it firmly. Where a row states a size, it is once, few, many or the class of an expanded clone; other rows omit it.

NA TRBD1 TRBJ2-5 TRBV18 CASSPRQGEETQYF TGTGCCAGCTCACCAAGGCAGGGGGAAGAGACCCAGTACTTC
NA NA TRBJ2-1 TRBV6-1 CASTSQGSYNEQFF TGTGCCAGCACCTCTCAGGGGTCCTACAATGAGCAGTTCTTC
NA TRBD1 TRBJ2-1 TRBV10-1 CASSESGQGNNEQFF TGCGCCAGCAGTGAGTCGGGACAGGGAAACAATGAGCAGTTCTTC
NA NA TRBJ2-7 TRBV9 CASSAQGIGYEQYF TGTGCCAGCAGCGCCCAGGGTATCGGCTACGAGCAGTACTTC
NA NA TRBJ2-3 TRBV14 CASSRGLSTDTQYF TGTGCCAGCAGTAGAGGACTTTCCACAGATACGCAGTATTTT
NA TRBD2 TRBJ2-5 TRBV9 CASSVGGLAGGGETQYF TGTGCCAGCAGCGTAGGAGGTCTAGCGGGGGGTGGTGAGACCCAGTACTTC
NA TRBD1 TRBJ1-2 TRBV19 CASSIRGGLNYGYTF TGTGCCAGTAGTATACGAGGGGGCCTTAACTATGGCTACACCTTC
once NA TRBJ1-2 TRBV28 CASSPPGENGYTF TGTGCCAGCAGCCCTCCAGGGGAAAATGGCTACACCTTC
NA TRBD2 TRBJ2-1 TRBV4-1 CASSQGLAGENEQFF TGCGCCAGCAGCCAAGGCCTAGCGGGGGAAAATGAGCAGTTCTTC
NA NA TRBJ2-5 TRBV7-8 CASSLNAGFMKETQYF TGTGCCAGCAGCTTAAACGCAGGGTTTATGAAAGAGACCCAGTACTTC
NA NA TRBJ1-2 TRBV6-5 CASRPRDFGRGYTF TGTGCCAGCAGGCCCCGGGACTTCGGCAGGGGCTACACCTTC
once NA TRBJ1-1 TRBV9 CASSAAAGAHTEAFF TGTGCCAGCAGCGCAGCGGCGGGGGCCCACACTGAAGCTTTCTTT
NA NA TRBJ1-3 TRBV2 CASRETGLSGNTIYF TGTGCCAGCAGGGAGACAGGTCTCTCTGGAAACACCATATATTTT
once TRBD2 TRBJ2-3 TRBV10-3 CAISRAGMGTDTQYF TGTGCCATCAGTAGAGCGGGGATGGGCACAGATACGCAGTATTTT
NA NA TRBJ2-1 TRBV5-1 CASSFQDNEQFF TGCGCCAGCAGCTTTCAGGACAATGAGCAGTTCTTC
NA NA TRBJ2-1 TRBV5-4 CASSFEGDEQFF TGTGCCAGCAGCTTCGAGGGGGATGAGCAGTTCTTC
NA NA TRBJ2-7 TRBV5-1 CASSDPPGFEQYF TGCGCCAGCAGCGATCCCCCAGGGTTCGAGCAGTACTTC
few TRBD1 TRBJ1-2 TRBV7-2 CASSSRDRGLYGYTF TGTGCCAGCAGCTCCCGGGACAGGGGGCTCTATGGCTACACCTTC
few TRBD1 TRBJ1-5 TRBV4-1 CASSPGTGDNQPQHF TGCGCCAGCAGCCCCGGGACAGGGGACAATCAGCCCCAGCATTTT
NA NA TRBJ2-1 TRBV15 CATSRDRDSYNEQFF TGTGCCACCAGCAGAGACAGGGACTCCTACAATGAGCAGTTCTTC
NA TRBD2 TRBJ2-2 TRBV6-5 CASSSGVTGELFF TGTGCCAGCAGTAGCGGGGTCACCGGGGAGCTGTTTTTT
once NA TRBJ1-5 TRBV30 CAWSPGSINQPQHF TGTGCCTGGAGTCCGGGATCGATTAATCAGCCCCAGCATTTT
NA NA TRBJ2-2 TRBV30 CAWRSFYRNTGELFF TGTGCCTGGAGGTCCTTTTACAGGAACACCGGGGAGCTGTTTTTT
few NA TRBJ1-1 TRBV18 CASSPRQVLGEAFF TGTGCCAGCTCACCACGACAGGTTCTGGGTGAAGCTTTCTTT
NA TRBD2 TRBJ2-5 TRBV7-7 CASSSGGLETQYF TGTGCTAGCAGCTCCGGGGGGTTAGAGACCCAGTACTTC
NA TRBD1 TRBJ2-5 TRBV6-5 CASSYSTGGLGETQYF TGTGCCAGCAGTTACTCGACAGGGGGGCTGGGAGAGACCCAGTACTTC
NA TRBD1 TRBJ2-3 TRBV7-6 CASSLGDRGSTDTQYF TGTGCCAGCAGCTTAGGGGACAGGGGTAGCACAGATACGCAGTATTTT
NA NA TRBJ1-2 TRBV29-1 CSVENSYGYTF TGCAGCGTTGAGAACAGCTATGGCTACACCTTC
NA TRBD1 TRBJ2-1 TRBV7-9 CASSFSYRGSAYNEPFF TGTGCCAGCAGCTTTAGTTACAGGGGGTCGGCCTACAATGAGCCGTTCTTC
NA NA TRBJ2-1 TRBV9 CASTDDSTNEQFF TGTGCCAGTACCGACGACAGTACTAATGAGCAGTTCTTC
NA TRBD2 TRBJ2-5 TRBV5-1 CASSSLAGVQETQYF TGCGCCAGCAGCTCATTAGCGGGGGTCCAAGAGACCCAGTACTTC
few TRBD1 TRBJ1-5 TRBV15 CATSTGQGVRPQHF TGTGCCACCAGCACGGGACAGGGGGTACGCCCCCAGCATTTT